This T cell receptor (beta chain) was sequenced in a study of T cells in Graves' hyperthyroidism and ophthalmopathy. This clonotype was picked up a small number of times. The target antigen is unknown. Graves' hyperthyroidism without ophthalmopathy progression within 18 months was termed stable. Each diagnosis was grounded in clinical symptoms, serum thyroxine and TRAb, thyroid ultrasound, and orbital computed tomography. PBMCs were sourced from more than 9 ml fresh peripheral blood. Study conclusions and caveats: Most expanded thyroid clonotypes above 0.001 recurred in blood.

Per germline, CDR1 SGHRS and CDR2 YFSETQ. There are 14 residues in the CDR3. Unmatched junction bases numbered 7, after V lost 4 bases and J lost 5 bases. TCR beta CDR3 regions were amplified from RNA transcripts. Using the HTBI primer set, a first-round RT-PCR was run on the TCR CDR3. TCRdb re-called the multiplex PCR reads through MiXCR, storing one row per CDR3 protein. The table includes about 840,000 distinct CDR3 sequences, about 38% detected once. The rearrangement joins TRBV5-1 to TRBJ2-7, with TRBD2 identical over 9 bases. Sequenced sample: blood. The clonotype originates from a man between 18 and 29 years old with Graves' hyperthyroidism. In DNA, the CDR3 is TGCGCCAGCAGCAGTAGCGGGAGATCGAACGAGCAGTACTTC. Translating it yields CASSSSGRSNEQYF.